These 14 T cell receptor beta chains share one sample of origin, sequenced in a study of blood T cells in healthy people across ages. The authors ran a second PCR of 7 to 11 cycles using a sample-barcoded 5' primer and a J-beta primer mix. TCRdb passed the 5' RACE reads through MiXCR, listing each CDR3 protein once. The table lists 700,000 or so distinct CDR3 sequences, 40% to 45% of them singletons. The source material was blood. These receptors came from a man aged 80 or over in good health.

The J gene is TRBJ2-7, the V gene TRBV3-1; possibly TRBD2 for D (5 bases). This CDR3 is built from 15 residues. Germline CDR1 LGHDT, CDR2 YNNKEL (reference sequence). The ends were cut back, 1 base at V and 0 bases at J, with 10 bases in the middle. CDR3 region: CASSQGGLPSYEQYF. The CDR3 nucleotides read TGTGCCAGCAGCCAAGGCGGACTCCCCTCCTACGAGCAGTACTTC.

The V and J genes are TRBV4-3 and TRBJ2-1; D is ambiguous. V was trimmed by 0 bases and J by 15 bases, leaving 21 bases between them. Germline CDR1 is LGHNA and CDR2 is YSLEER. The CDR3 has 15 amino acids. The CDR3 sequence is CASSQDLNSLNVGFF. The CDR3 nucleotides read TGCGCCAGCAGCCAAGATTTGAATAGCCTAAATGTGGGGTTCTTC.

This clonotype was counted many times. The V call is TRBV29-1, the J call TRBJ2-3; D gene unclear. V dropped 2 bases and J dropped 2 bases, with 2 bases sitting between them. Germline V gene data show CDR1 as SQVTM and CDR2 as ANQGSEA. The CDR3 is 11 residues long. CDR3 amino acids: CSVETTDTQYF. In DNA, the CDR3 is TGCAGCGTTGAAACCACAGATACGCAGTATTTT.

This chain connects TRBV18 to TRBJ2-7; TRBD1 matches 9 bases. The CDR3 contains 14 residues. The ends lost 3 bases at V and 5 bases at J; junction bases unmatched: 5. CDR1 and CDR2 (germline): KGHSH, LQKENI. The chain's CDR3 is CASSPRTGDNEQYF. DNA for the CDR3: TGTGCCAGCTCACCTAGGACAGGGGATAACGAGCAGTACTTC.

This clonotype appeared many times. The CDR3 DNA reads TGTGCCAGCAGCCGTGACAGAGATCAGCCCCAGCATTTT. Protein: CASSRDRDQPQHF. This chain connects TRBV18 to TRBJ1-5; D is perhaps TRBD1 (5 bases). Trimming took off 8 bases at V and 5 bases at J, with 13 bases between the two ends. Germline V gives CDR1 KGHSH, CDR2 LQKENI. This CDR3 has 13 residues.

This clonotype has ten or more counts. This chain joins TRBV29-1 and TRBJ2-4, with a possible D match to TRBD1 (6 bases). CDR1 and CDR2 (germline): SQVTM, ANQGSEA. Trimming removed 6 bases from V and 5 bases from J, with 11 bases in between. CDR3 length equals 12 residues. The CDR3: CSVEQGENIQYF. Here the CDR3 DNA reads TGCAGCGTAGAACAGGGAGAAAACATTCAGTACTTC.

The genes are TRBV18 and TRBJ2-3, with TRBD2 identical over 15 bases. The germline V gene has CDR1 KGHSH and CDR2 LQKENI. After removal of 6 bases from V and 4 bases from J, the junction contained 5 bases not matched to a gene. This CDR3 contains 16 residues. DNA of the CDR3: TGTGCCAGCTCGCCGGGACTAGCGGGAGGCTCAGATACGCAGTATTTT. Protein: CASSPGLAGGSDTQYF. Supplemented by reference TRBV18 and TRBJ2-3, the full variable domain reads NAGVMQNPRHLVRRRGQEARLRCSPMKGHSHVYWYRQLPEEGLKFMVYLQKENIIDESGMPKERFSAEFPKEGPSILRIQQVVRGDSAAYFCASSPGLAGGSDTQYFGPGTRLTVL.

About this clonotype: A read error may produce the germline difference seen at one junction end. The chain couples TRBV20-1 to TRBJ2-3; 8 bases align to TRBD2. The CDR3 is 14 amino acids. Germline CDR1 and CDR2: DFQATT and SNEGSKA (reference sequence). The CDR3 region is CSARGGLSTDAQYF. The CDR3 DNA follows: TGCAGTGCCCGGGGGGGACTAAGCACAGATGCGCAGTATTTT.

The V call is TRBV20-1, the J call TRBJ2-1; TRBD2 matches at 7 bases. V trimming: 5 bases; J trimming: 10 bases; junction bases outside the gene matches: 5. This CDR3 comprises 11 residues. Per the germline V gene, CDR1 is DFQATT and CDR2 is SNEGSKA (reference sequence). The CDR3 spells CSASGGGEQFF. The CDR3 nucleotides read TGCAGTGCTTCTGGCGGGGGAGAGCAGTTCTTC.

This clonotype occurred a few times. This rearrangement joins TRBV3-1 to TRBJ2-7; weak D call: TRBD1 (7 bases). The CDR3 sequence is 14 residues long. From germline, CDR1 is LGHDT and CDR2 YNNKEL (reference sequence). Between the trimmed V and J ends, which lost 1 base and 5 bases, there was a span of 12 bases. The DNA of the CDR3 is TGTGCCAGCAGCCAAGCGGCAGGGGGGAACGAGCAGTACTTC. Encoded protein: CASSQAAGGNEQYF.

This clonotype was observed a handful of times. V and J are TRBV20-1 and TRBJ1-5, with TRBD1 matching over 11 bases. V lost 3 bases and J lost 7; bases outside the gene matches: 11. Germline CDR1 DFQATT, CDR2 SNEGSKA (reference sequence). The CDR3 runs 16 residues. The CDR3 protein is CSASLGTGGLDQPQHF. The DNA of the CDR3 is TGCAGTGCTAGTTTGGGGACAGGGGGTTTAGACCAGCCCCAGCATTTT.

This clonotype has only a few counts. The V gene is TRBV20-1, the J gene TRBJ1-6; D not certain. This CDR3 comprises 14 residues. Germline CDR1 and CDR2: DFQATT and SNEGSKA (reference sequence). Trimming took 2 bases from V and 6 from J, leaving 11 bases between them. CDR3 residues: CSARSRDLNSPLHF. In DNA form, the CDR3 reads TGCAGTGCTAGATCCCGGGATCTTAATTCACCCCTCCACTTT.

This chain joins TRBV20-1 and TRBJ2-4, with 10 bases identical to TRBD2. The J call may be mistaken, given a closer DNA end match to TRBJ2-7. The CDR3 runs 15 residues. Germline V lookup: CDR1 DFQATT, CDR2 SNEGSKA (reference sequence). CDR3 protein: CSARAPSGSSYEQYF. DNA for the CDR3: TGCAGTGCTAGAGCTCCTAGCGGGAGTTCCTACGAGCAGTACTTC.

This clonotype occurred a few times. The V gene is TRBV12-3 or TRBV12-4, the J gene TRBJ2-7; perhaps TRBD1 as D (5 bases). The V gene lost 8 bases and the J gene lost 5 bases, with 13 bases spanning the gap. The CDR3 extends over 12 amino acids. CDR3 nucleotides: TGTGCCAGCCGGTGGGGCCCCCACGAGCAGTACTTC. It codes for CASRWGPHEQYF.